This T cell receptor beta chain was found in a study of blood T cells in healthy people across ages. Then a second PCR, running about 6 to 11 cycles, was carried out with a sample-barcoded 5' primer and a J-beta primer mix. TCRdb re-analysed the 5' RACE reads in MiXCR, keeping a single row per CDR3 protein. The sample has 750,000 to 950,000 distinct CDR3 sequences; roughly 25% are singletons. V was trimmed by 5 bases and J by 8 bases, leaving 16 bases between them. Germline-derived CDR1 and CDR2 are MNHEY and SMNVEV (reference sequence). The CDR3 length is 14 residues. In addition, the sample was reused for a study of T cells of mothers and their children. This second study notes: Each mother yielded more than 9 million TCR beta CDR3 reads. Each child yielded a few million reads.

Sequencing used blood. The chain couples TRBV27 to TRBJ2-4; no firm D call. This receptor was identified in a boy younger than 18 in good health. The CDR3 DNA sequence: TGTGCCAGCAGTATACGCGGCCCGACCCACATTCAGTACTTC. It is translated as CASSIRGPTHIQYF.